A single sample gave rise to the 4 T cell receptor beta chains below, sequenced in a study of blood T cell repertoires in COVID-19. Sequencing used immunoSEQ multiplex PCR; TCRdb keeps in-frame clones, though not all of them. This table holds around 340,000 clones, about 86% found once. The sample consisted of peripheral blood. The receptors stem from a man in his thirties or forties with active or convalescent COVID-19.

The genes are TRBV5-1 and TRBJ1-1; TRBD1 is a possible D gene (5 bases). Germline V gene data show CDR1 as SGHRS and CDR2 as YFSETQ. The CDR3 is 13 amino acids. V dropped 3 bases and J dropped 5 bases, with 11 bases sitting between them. The CDR3 nucleotides read TGCGCCAGCAGCTCCAGGGAAGGGACTGAAGCTTTCTTT. Translating gives CASSSREGTEAFF.

J is TRBJ2-2 and V is TRBV15; D gene ambiguous. CDR1 is LNHNV, CDR2 YYDKDF, per germline (reference sequence). Deletions cut 1 base from V and 2 bases from J, with 2 bases between. The CDR3 is made up of 13 amino acids. CDR3 loop: CATSRANTGELFF. DNA for the CDR3: TGTGCCACCAGCAGAGCAAACACCGGGGAGCTGTTTTTT.

The table lists this clone with a few counts. The V call is TRBV19, the J call TRBJ1-1; D is perhaps TRBD1 (5 bases). In germline, CDR1 is LNHDA, CDR2 SQIVND (reference sequence). The CDR3 runs to 14 residues. Deletions cut 3 bases from V and 6 bases from J, with 14 bases between. CDR3 sequence reads: CASSMGSGESEAFF. The CDR3 DNA follows: TGTGCCAGTAGTATGGGTTCGGGGGAATCTGAAGCTTTCTTT.

The chain combines TRBV7-2 with TRBJ2-2; 7 bases are shared with TRBD2. V trimming: 5 bases; J trimming: 0 bases; junction bases outside the gene matches: 6. The length of the CDR3 is 16 residues. Germline CDR1 and CDR2: SGHTA and FQGNSA. The CDR3 DNA reads as TGTGCCAGCAGCAATAGCGGGCCCTCGAACACCGGGGAGCTGTTTTTT. Protein: CASSNSGPSNTGELFF.